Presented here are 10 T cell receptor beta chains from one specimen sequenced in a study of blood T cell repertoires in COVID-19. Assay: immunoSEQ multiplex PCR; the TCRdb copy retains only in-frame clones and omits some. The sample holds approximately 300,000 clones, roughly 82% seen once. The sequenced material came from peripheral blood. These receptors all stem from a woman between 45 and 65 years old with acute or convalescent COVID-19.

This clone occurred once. The CDR3 DNA reads as TGTGCCAGCACGCAGGGGAGTACCGGAGTGGGAAAACTGTTTTTT. This gives the protein CASTQGSTGVGKLFF. The J gene is TRBJ1-4, the V gene TRBV9; TRBD1 is a possible D gene (6 bases). This CDR3 contains 15 residues. Germline V gives CDR1 SGDLS, CDR2 YYNGEE. Trimming removed 6 bases at V and 10 bases at J, with 22 bases between.

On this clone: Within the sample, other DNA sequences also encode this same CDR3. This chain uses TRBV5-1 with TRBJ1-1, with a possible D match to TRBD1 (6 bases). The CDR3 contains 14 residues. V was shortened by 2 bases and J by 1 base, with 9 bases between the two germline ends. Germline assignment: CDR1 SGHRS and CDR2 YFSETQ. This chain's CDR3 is CASSLQGANTEAFF. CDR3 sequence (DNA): TGCGCCAGCAGCTTACAGGGAGCGAACACTGAAGCTTTCTTT.

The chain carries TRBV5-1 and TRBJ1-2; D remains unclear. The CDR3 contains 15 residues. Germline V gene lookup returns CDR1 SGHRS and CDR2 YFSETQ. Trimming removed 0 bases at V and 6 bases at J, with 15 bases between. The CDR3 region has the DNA TGCGCCAGCAGCTTGGACGGGGAACCTATGGATGGCTACACCTTC. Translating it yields CASSLDGEPMDGYTF.

CDR3 sequence: CASGQGSQYF. DNA of the CDR3: TGTGCCAGCGGCCAGGGAAGCCAGTACTTC. This sequence joins TRBV2 and TRBJ2-7; possible D gene TRBD1, 5 bases. The CDR3 loop spans 10 amino acids. V was shortened by 8 bases and J by 10 bases, with 12 bases between the two germline ends. Germline CDR1 reads SNHLY; CDR2 reads FYNNEI.

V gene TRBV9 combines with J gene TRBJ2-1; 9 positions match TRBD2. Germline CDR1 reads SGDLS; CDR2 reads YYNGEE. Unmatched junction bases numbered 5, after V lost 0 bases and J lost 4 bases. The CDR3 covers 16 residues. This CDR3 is CASSVVGLAGYNEQFF. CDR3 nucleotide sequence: TGTGCCAGCAGCGTAGTGGGGCTAGCGGGGTACAATGAGCAGTTCTTC.

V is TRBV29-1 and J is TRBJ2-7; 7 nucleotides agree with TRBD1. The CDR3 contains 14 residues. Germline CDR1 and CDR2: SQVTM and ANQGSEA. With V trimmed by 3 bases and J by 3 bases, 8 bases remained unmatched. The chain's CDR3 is CSVERRGFVYEQYF. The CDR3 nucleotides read TGCAGCGTTGAGCGCAGGGGGTTCGTCTACGAGCAGTACTTC.

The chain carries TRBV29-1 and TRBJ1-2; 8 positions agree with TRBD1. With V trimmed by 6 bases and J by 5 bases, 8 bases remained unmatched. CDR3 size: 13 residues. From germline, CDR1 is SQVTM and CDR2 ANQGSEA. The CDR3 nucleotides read TGCAGCGTCAGGACAGGGCCTTGGTATGGCTACACCTTC. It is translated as CSVRTGPWYGYTF.

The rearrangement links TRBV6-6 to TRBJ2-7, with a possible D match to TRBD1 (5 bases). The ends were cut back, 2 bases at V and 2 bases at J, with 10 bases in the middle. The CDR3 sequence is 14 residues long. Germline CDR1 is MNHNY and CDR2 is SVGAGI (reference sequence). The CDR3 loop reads CASSYGALTYEQYF. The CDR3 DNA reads TGTGCCAGCAGTTACGGGGCCCTGACCTACGAGCAGTACTTC.

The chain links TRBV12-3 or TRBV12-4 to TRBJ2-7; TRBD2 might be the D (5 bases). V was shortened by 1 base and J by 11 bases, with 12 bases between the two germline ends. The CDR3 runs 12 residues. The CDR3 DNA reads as TGTGCCAGCAGTTTAGGGCTGGGGAGCGAGTACTTC. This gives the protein CASSLGLGSEYF.

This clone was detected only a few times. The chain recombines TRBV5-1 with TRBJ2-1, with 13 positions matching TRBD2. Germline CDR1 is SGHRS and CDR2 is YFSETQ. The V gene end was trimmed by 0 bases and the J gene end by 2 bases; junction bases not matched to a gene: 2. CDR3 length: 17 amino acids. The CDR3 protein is CASSLAGTSGTYNEQFF. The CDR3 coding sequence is TGCGCCAGCAGCTTGGCCGGGACTAGCGGGACCTACAATGAGCAGTTCTTC.